This TCR beta chain was recovered during a study of blood T cell repertoires in COVID-19. About the research overall: Sites across the United States, Italy and Spain contributed samples from acute and convalescent COVID-19. From T cells, B-cell-depleted T cells, or PBMCs came the material, which was cDNA or gDNA.

In the authors' workflow: Amplified reference gene primers provided the basis for estimating nucleated cell counts. The repertoire was sequenced with immunoSEQ multiplex PCR; TCRdb's copy has only in-frame clones and lacks some. That table is the source of V, J and clone size, and D and trimming were worked out from the DNA. Of some 210,000 clones listed, approximately 84% are singletons. V trimming: 4 bases; J trimming: 7 bases; junction bases outside the gene matches: 9. The CDR3 extends over 16 amino acids. Looked up from germline, CDR1 is SGHRS and CDR2 is YFSETQ. This clone was seen a single time.

The sequencing sample was made of peripheral blood. This chain uses TRBV5-1 with TRBJ2-2; the match to TRBD2 covers 11 bases. The receptor was derived from an older woman with active or convalescent COVID-19. The CDR3 nucleotides read TGCGCCAGCAGCCTCTCCACTAGCGGGAGTATCGGGGAGCTGTTTTTT. Its translation is CASSLSTSGSIGELFF.